This TCR beta chain appears in the sequencing data of a study of shared clonotypes between healthy human individuals. The repertoire was sequenced with immunoSEQ multiplex PCR; TCRdb's copy has only in-frame clones and lacks some. The sample comprises some 660,000 clones, around three quarters of which are singletons, and roughly 1.9% rests with the top ten. Remarks on this clone: A far larger clone is a single base away, which makes a read error likely.

Negatively enriched CD4+ T cells were divided by CD45RA into naive and memory. This CDR3 region has 11 residues. Trimming pared 5 bases from V and 2 bases from J, leaving 2 bases between. Germline values: CDR1 MNHNY, CDR2 SVGAGI (reference sequence). The sample taken for sequencing was memory CD4+ T cells sorted from blood. Subset in this sample: CD45RA-negative fraction. The clonotype originates from a woman in her twenties or thirties in good health. V is TRBV6-6 and J is TRBJ2-3; D remains unclear. For the CDR3, the DNA is TGTGCCAGCAGTAACACAGATACGCAGTATTTT. Its translation is CASSNTDTQYF.